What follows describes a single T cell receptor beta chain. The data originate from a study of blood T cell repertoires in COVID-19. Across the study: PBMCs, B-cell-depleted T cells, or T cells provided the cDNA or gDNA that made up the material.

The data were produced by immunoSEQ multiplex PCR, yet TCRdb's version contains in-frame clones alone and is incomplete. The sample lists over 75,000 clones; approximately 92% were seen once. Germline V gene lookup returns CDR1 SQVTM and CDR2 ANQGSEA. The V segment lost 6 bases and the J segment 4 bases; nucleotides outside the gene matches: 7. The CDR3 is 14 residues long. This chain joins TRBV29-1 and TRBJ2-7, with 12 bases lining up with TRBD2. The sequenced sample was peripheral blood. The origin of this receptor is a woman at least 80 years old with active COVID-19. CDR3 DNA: TGCAGCGTACAACTAGCGGGAGGACAATACGAGCAGTACTTC. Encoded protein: CSVQLAGGQYEQYF.